Below, 24 T cell receptor beta chains from the same sample are listed, as sequenced in a study of T cells in localized non-small cell lung cancer. Produced via immunoSEQ multiplex PCR; TCRdb's table is partial and in-frame only. The table shows approximately 33,000 clones, with more than 80% occurring only once. Sequences were derived from peripheral blood, sampled before any cancer treatment. The receptors stem from a female donor older than 55 with stage I lung adenocarcinoma.

The chain is built from TRBV5-5 and TRBJ1-1; 7 bases line up with TRBD1. CDR1 is SGHKS, CDR2 YYEKEE, per germline (reference sequence). The CDR3 runs to 14 residues. V was pared by 4 bases and J by 1 base, with 4 bases of the junction left unmatched. The CDR3 nucleotides are TGTGCCAGCAGCCTCCGGGACAGGAACACTGAAGCTTTCTTT. Translated, it gives CASSLRDRNTEAFF.

This chain connects TRBV2 to TRBJ2-7, with D possibly called TRBD1 or TRBD2 (7 bases each). The CDR3 is made up of 14 amino acids. Trimming took 6 bases from V and 7 from J, leaving 19 bases between them. CDR1 and CDR2 (germline): SNHLY, FYNNEI. The CDR3 region is CASRGGGAVKEQYV. The DNA for the CDR3 is TGTGCCAGCAGGGGAGGGGGCGCGGTAAAGGAGCAGTACGTC.

This sequence joins TRBV4-1 and TRBJ1-4; 7 nucleotides line up with TRBD1. V dropped 0 bases and J dropped 7; count of bases not matched to a gene: 5. CDR1 is MGHRA, CDR2 YSYEKL, per germline. The CDR3 has 15 amino acids. For the CDR3, the DNA is TGCGCCAGCAGCCAAGATCAAGGGGGCAGTGAAAAACTGTTTTTT. This gives the protein CASSQDQGGSEKLFF.

DNA for the CDR3: TGTGCCAGCCGCGGTGGGGCAGCTCTGAACACTGAAGCTTTCTTT. It codes for CASRGGAALNTEAFF. The genes are TRBV28 and TRBJ1-1; D perhaps matches TRBD1 (5 bases). The CDR3 runs to 15 residues. V shed 8 bases and J shed 0 bases, with 16 bases lying between them. In germline, CDR1 is MDHEN, CDR2 SYDVKM. Together with reference TRBV28 and TRBJ1-1, the CDR3 gives the full variable domain: DVKVTQSSRYLVKRTGEKVFLECVQDMDHENMFWYRQDPGLGLRLIYFSYDVKMKEKGDIPEGYSVSREKKERFSLILESASTNQTSMYLCASRGGAALNTEAFFGQGTRLTVV.

The V call is TRBV7-8, the J call TRBJ2-1; possibly TRBD1 for D (5 bases). The ends were cut back, 1 base at V and 10 bases at J, with 5 bases in the middle. Germline V gives CDR1 SGHVS, CDR2 FQNEAQ. There are 11 residues in the CDR3. The CDR3 sequence is CASSLGQEQFF. The CDR3, as DNA: TGTGCCAGCAGCTTAGGACAGGAGCAGTTCTTC.

Here the CDR3 reads CASRRARGPATEAFF. CDR3 DNA: TGTGCCAGCAGGCGGGCGCGGGGCCCAGCCACTGAAGCTTTCTTT. This chain uses TRBV28 with TRBJ1-1; D perhaps matches TRBD1 (5 bases). The germline CDR1 and CDR2 sequences are MDHEN and SYDVKM. With 6 bases removed from V and 4 bases from J, the gap between germline ends came to 18 bases. The CDR3 runs to 15 residues.

CDR3 loop: CASSQVRGSPLHF. The CDR3 DNA reads as TGTGCCAGCAGCCAAGTTCGGGGTTCACCCCTCCACTTT. The gene calls are TRBV14 and TRBJ1-6; the D is unclear. The V and J ends lost 1 base and 9 bases respectively, with 7 bases between them. The germline CDR1 and CDR2 sequences are SGHDN and FVKESK. There are 13 residues in the CDR3.

The V call is TRBV6-5, the J call TRBJ2-5; D is possibly TRBD1 (6 bases). Trimming left V 2 bases short and J 3 bases short, with 10 bases between. Per the germline V gene, CDR1 is MNHEY and CDR2 is SVGAGI. The length of the CDR3 is 14 residues. The CDR3 sequence: CASSYLPGEETQYF. CDR3 nucleotides: TGTGCCAGCAGTTACCTCCCAGGGGAAGAGACCCAGTACTTC.

This clone was seen a handful of times. The V and J genes are TRBV9 and TRBJ1-1; tentatively, D is TRBD1 (5 bases). CDR3 length: 14 amino acids. Trimming shortened V by 0 bases and J by 11 bases, and 17 bases separated the two germline ends. Germline V gene lookup returns CDR1 SGDLS and CDR2 YYNGEE. The CDR3 is CASSVDDRGYAAFF. In nucleotides, the CDR3 is TGTGCCAGCAGCGTAGACGATCGGGGGTATGCGGCTTTCTTT.

The chain couples TRBV7-9 to TRBJ2-5; 8 bases fit TRBD2. This CDR3 is 14 amino acids long. The germline V gene has CDR1 SEHNR and CDR2 FQNEAQ (reference sequence). The junction had 6 bases not matched to a gene; V was cut back by 5 bases and J by 4 bases. The CDR3: CASSPGGGRETQYF. The CDR3 coding sequence is TGTGCCAGCAGCCCCGGGGGGGGAAGAGAGACCCAGTACTTC.

This clone was seen a single time. The gene calls are TRBV13 and TRBJ1-1; D gene unclear. CDR3 length: 14 amino acids. Trimming left V 0 bases short and J 0 bases short, with 5 bases between. Germline CDR1 reads PRHDT; CDR2 reads FYEKMQ (reference sequence). CDR3 coding DNA: TGTGCCAGCAGCTTAGGACAGATGAACACTGAAGCTTTCTTT. Translation gives CASSLGQMNTEAFF.

The V and J genes are TRBV5-4 and TRBJ2-3; a weak D match, TRBD1 (5 bases). Trimming cost V 0 bases and J 1 base, with 9 bases left between them. Germline V gene lookup returns CDR1 SGHNT and CDR2 YYREEE (reference sequence). The CDR3 contains 15 residues. As DNA, the CDR3 is TGTGCCAGCAGCTTGGGTATGGGGCGCACAGATACGCAGTATTTT. Amino acid sequence: CASSLGMGRTDTQYF.

The J gene is TRBJ1-2, the V gene TRBV6-1; D remains ambiguous. Germline V gene data show CDR1 as MNHNS and CDR2 as SASEGT. This CDR3 region has 15 residues. V was clipped by 4 bases and J by 2 bases, with 14 bases between them. CDR3 bases: TGTGCCAGCAGTGCCACGGGAGTTGGCAACTATGGCTACACCTTC. Encoded protein: CASSATGVGNYGYTF.

V and J are TRBV15 and TRBJ1-3; the D gene is possibly TRBD1 (6 bases). Trimming stripped 1 base from V and 0 bases from J, with 16 bases between. The V gene's germline CDR1 is LNHNV and CDR2 YYDKDF (reference sequence). This CDR3 is 18 amino acids long. The CDR3 DNA reads as TGTGCCACCAGCAGAGCGACAGGACTGGTGCTCTCTGGAAACACCATATATTTT. This gives the protein CATSRATGLVLSGNTIYF.

V gene TRBV7-9 combines with J gene TRBJ2-1, with unresolved D. The CDR3 is 13 residues long. CDR1 and CDR2 from the germline V gene are SEHNR and FQNEAQ (reference sequence). Trimming left V 5 bases short and J 9 bases short, with 14 bases between. CDR3 amino acids: CASSPFLVPEQFF. As DNA, the CDR3 is TGTGCCAGCAGCCCCTTCTTGGTTCCTGAGCAGTTCTTC.

The chain's CDR3 is CASSYRETDTQYF. The CDR3 DNA sequence: TGTGCCAGCAGCTACCGAGAAACAGATACGCAGTATTTT. The chain has TRBV6-6 and TRBJ2-3; D is unresolved. V lost 6 bases, J lost 3 bases, and 10 bases lay in between. Germline V gene data show CDR1 as MNHNY and CDR2 as SVGAGI (reference sequence). The CDR3 is 13 residues long.

This clone came up once. The V call is TRBV19, the J call TRBJ2-1; TRBD1 aligns across 11 bases. The CDR3 has 15 amino acids. Germline CDR1 is LNHDA and CDR2 is SQIVND (reference sequence). J was trimmed by 9 bases and V by 9 bases; bases with no gene match: 13. The CDR3 region has the DNA TGTGCCAGCGGACCGGGACAGGGGGTGAGGGGTGAGCAGTTCTTC. As protein: CASGPGQGVRGEQFF.

This clone was seen a few times. V gene TRBV9 combines with J gene TRBJ1-6; D possibly corresponds to TRBD1 (6 bases). Germline CDR1 SGDLS, CDR2 YYNGEE. The ends were cut back, 3 bases at V and 6 bases at J, with 10 bases in the middle. This CDR3 is built from 14 residues. CDR3 DNA: TGTGCCAGCAGCGCCCGGACAGCTAATTCACCCCTCCACTTT. It codes for CASSARTANSPLHF.

This chain joins TRBV7-9 and TRBJ1-1; TRBD1 agrees at 11 bases. Trimming removed 2 bases from V and 6 bases from J; junction bases left unmatched: 5. Germline V lookup: CDR1 SEHNR, CDR2 FQNEAQ (reference sequence). This CDR3 has 15 amino acids. This CDR3 is CASSLWGQGDAEAFF. The CDR3 DNA reads as TGTGCCAGCAGCTTATGGGGACAGGGGGACGCTGAAGCTTTCTTT.

J is TRBJ2-2 and V is TRBV14; possible D gene TRBD2, 6 bases. V was cut by 0 bases and J by 5 bases, with 16 bases left in between. The CDR3 is 17 amino acids. Looked up from germline, CDR1 is SGHDN and CDR2 is FVKESK. The chain's CDR3 is CASSQEQGGIGTGELFF. Written as DNA, the CDR3 is TGTGCCAGCAGCCAAGAGCAAGGCGGGATCGGGACCGGGGAGCTGTTTTTT.

This chain joins TRBV7-9 and TRBJ2-3; the D is unclear. Trimming took 4 bases from V and 0 from J, leaving 23 bases between them. CDR3 length equals 19 residues. Germline V gives CDR1 SEHNR, CDR2 FQNEAQ (reference sequence). In DNA form, the CDR3 reads TGTGCCAGCAGCTACAATTTGGGCTGGCGAGCTGATAGCACAGATACGCAGTATTTT. The encoded protein is CASSYNLGWRADSTDTQYF.

V usage is TRBV7-9 and J usage is TRBJ2-2; D tentatively reads TRBD1 or TRBD2 (5 bases each). CDR1 and CDR2 from the germline V gene are SEHNR and FQNEAQ (reference sequence). CDR3 length equals 15 residues. V was pared by 4 bases and J by 5 bases, with 14 bases between. The CDR3 protein is CASSSGLPFTGELFF. The CDR3 nucleotides are TGTGCCAGCAGCTCGGGGCTTCCGTTTACCGGGGAGCTGTTTTTT.

V usage is TRBV6-5 and J usage is TRBJ1-2; D ambiguous. This CDR3 spans 14 amino acids. With 6 bases removed from V and 3 bases from J, the gap between germline ends came to 14 bases. Germline CDR1 reads MNHEY; CDR2 reads SVGAGI. CDR3 coding DNA: TGTGCCAGCAGAACATTTCCGGTAGACTATGGCTACACCTTC. Translated: CASRTFPVDYGYTF.

CDR3 sequence (DNA): TGTGCCAGCAGTAAGCTAGCGGGGACCTACGAGCAGTACGTC. This gives the protein CASSKLAGTYEQYV. The J gene is TRBJ2-7, the V gene TRBV28; 9 bases map to TRBD2. CDR3 size: 14 residues. Losses at the gene ends were 5 bases for V and 2 bases for J; bases not matched to a gene: 4. From germline, CDR1 is MDHEN and CDR2 SYDVKM.